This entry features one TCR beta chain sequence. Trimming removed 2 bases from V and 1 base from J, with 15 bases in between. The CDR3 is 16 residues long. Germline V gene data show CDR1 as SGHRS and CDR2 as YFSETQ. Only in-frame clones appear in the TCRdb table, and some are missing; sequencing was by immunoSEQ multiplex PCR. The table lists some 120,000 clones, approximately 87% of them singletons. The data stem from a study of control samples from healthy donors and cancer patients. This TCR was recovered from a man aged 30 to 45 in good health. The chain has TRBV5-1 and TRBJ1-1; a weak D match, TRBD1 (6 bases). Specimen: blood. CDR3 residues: CASSFYPTGTNTEAFF. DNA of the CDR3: TGCGCCAGCAGCTTCTATCCTACAGGGACGAACACTGAAGCTTTCTTT.